These 30 T cell receptor beta chains came from one sample sequenced in a study of post-analysis software for immune sequencing data. General study findings and limits: TRBV5-6, TRBV5-1 and TRBV20-1 belonged to a set of a few TRBV segments that were more frequent in patients than controls.

Their specific antigens are unknown. Sequencing libraries made from TCR beta cDNA carried unique molecular identifiers. TCRdb itself ran the PCR reads through MiXCR, one entry per CDR3 protein. The sample consists of roughly 730,000 distinct CDR3 sequences, just under 30% of them appearing once. Sequencing input: blood. The receptors were sampled from a girl aged 5-17 years with multiple sclerosis.

In its sample, this clonotype was seen a few times. The genes are TRBV10-3 and TRBJ2-5, with D perhaps TRBD1 or TRBD2 (5 bases each). The CDR3 consists of 15 residues. V was cut by 6 bases and J by 5 bases, with 19 bases left in between. CDR1 and CDR2 from the germline V gene are ENHRY and SYGVKD. CDR3 nucleotides: TGTGCCATCAGGAGCTCAATGCTGGGGGTGGAGACCCAGTACTTC. Translated: CAIRSSMLGVETQYF.

V usage is TRBV7-2 and J usage is TRBJ1-4; 10 bases are shared with TRBD1. CDR3 size: 18 residues. Germline trimming cut 7 bases from V and 1 base from J; bases unmatched to any gene: 12. CDR1 and CDR2 (germline): SGHTA, FQGNSA. In DNA form, the CDR3 reads TGTGCCAGCACACCCCGGACAGGGGGTTTAGGAACTAATGAAAAACTGTTTTTT. Translating gives CASTPRTGGLGTNEKLFF.

This rearrangement joins TRBV20-1 to TRBJ1-5; tentatively, D is TRBD1 (5 bases). V was cut by 0 bases and J by 5 bases, with 17 bases left in between. The CDR3 loop spans 16 amino acids. Per germline, CDR1 DFQATT and CDR2 SNEGSKA (reference sequence). CDR3 sequence: CSARDYHSGEDQPQHF. DNA of the CDR3: TGCAGTGCTAGAGATTATCATTCGGGGGAGGATCAGCCCCAGCATTTT.

The sample holds a few counts of this clonotype. The chain is built from TRBV20-1 and TRBJ1-5, with D maybe TRBD1 (5 bases). The CDR3 contains 13 residues. Trimming removed 5 bases at V and 0 bases at J, with 8 bases between. The germline CDR1 and CDR2 sequences are DFQATT and SNEGSKA (reference sequence). The CDR3 DNA reads TGCAGTGCTCGACAGTATAGCAATCAGCCCCAGCATTTT. Translating it yields CSARQYSNQPQHF.

The V call is TRBV7-3, the J call TRBJ2-1, with 11 nucleotides matching TRBD2. Germline V gives CDR1 SGHTA, CDR2 FQGTGA. The CDR3 covers 16 residues. Unmatched junction bases numbered 12, after V lost 5 bases and J lost 9 bases. CDR3 nucleotide sequence: TGTGCCAGCAGCCCGAAGGATAGCGGGAGGGCTGGTGAGCAGTTCTTC. Its translation is CASSPKDSGRAGEQFF.

This clonotype was detected a few times. The chain carries TRBV20-1 and TRBJ1-2; no clear D. Trimming pared 1 base from V and 4 bases from J, leaving 22 bases between. Germline V CDR1 and CDR2: DFQATT, SNEGSKA (reference sequence). The length of the CDR3 is 17 residues. The CDR3 loop is CSARVRGRAPRGYGYTF. The CDR3 DNA follows: TGCAGTGCTAGAGTCCGAGGAAGGGCACCCCGGGGCTATGGCTACACCTTC.

The genes are TRBV29-1 and TRBJ1-2; no clear D. Germline V gives CDR1 SQVTM, CDR2 ANQGSEA. The V gene lost 4 bases and the J gene lost 5 bases, with 29 bases spanning the gap. The CDR3 loop spans 18 amino acids. The CDR3 reads CSVVRTRSGSGYSYGYTF. The CDR3 DNA sequence: TGCAGCGTTGTGAGGACGAGGTCGGGCAGTGGGTATTCGTATGGCTACACCTTC.

This clonotype was counted only a few times. The chain recombines TRBV7-2 with TRBJ2-3, with D possibly TRBD2 on 5 matching bases. CDR1 SGHTA and CDR2 FQGNSA come from the germline V gene. The CDR3 sequence is 15 residues long. V gave up 8 bases and J gave up 1 base, with 16 bases separating them. The CDR3 protein is CASGERPGGTDTQYF. In DNA, the CDR3 is TGTGCCAGCGGCGAGCGGCCCGGGGGCACAGATACGCAGTATTTT.

The chain is built from TRBV7-9 and TRBJ1-4, with D possibly matching TRBD1 (5 bases). This CDR3 spans 14 amino acids. Looked up from germline, CDR1 is SEHNR and CDR2 is FQNEAQ (reference sequence). The V end lost 3 bases, the J end lost 8 bases, and 13 bases lay between the germline ends. CDR3 region: CASSLTGTGEKLFF. The CDR3 DNA reads as TGTGCCAGCAGCTTGACCGGGACGGGAGAAAAACTGTTTTTT.

The V gene is TRBV20-1, the J gene TRBJ1-1; a weak D match, TRBD1 (5 bases). The CDR3 spans 14 residues. V lost 4 bases, J lost 1 base, and 13 bases lay in between. CDR1 is DFQATT, CDR2 SNEGSKA, per germline (reference sequence). The CDR3 is CSAKIHGTNTEAFF. CDR3 DNA sequence: TGCAGTGCTAAAATACACGGGACGAACACTGAAGCTTTCTTT.

The chain has TRBV6-2 or TRBV6-3 and TRBJ2-6; D is possibly TRBD2 (6 bases). The CDR3 spans 15 residues. Deletions cut 5 bases from V and 2 bases from J, with 10 bases between. CDR1 and CDR2 from the germline V gene are MNHEY and SVGEGT. The chain's CDR3 is CASSHGGAGANVLTF. CDR3 sequence (DNA): TGTGCCAGCAGTCACGGCGGGGCTGGGGCCAACGTCCTGACTTTC.

This chain joins TRBV7-2 and TRBJ2-7, with a tentative D call TRBD1 (6 bases). Looked up from germline, CDR1 is SGHTA and CDR2 is FQGNSA. This CDR3 region has 14 residues. Trimming stripped 2 bases from V and 2 bases from J, with 10 bases between. The CDR3 protein is CASSLLDRTYEQYF. The CDR3 nucleotides read TGTGCCAGCAGCTTACTGGACAGAACCTACGAGCAGTACTTC.

The table lists this clonotype with a few counts. J is TRBJ1-1 and V is TRBV4-3, with D perhaps matching TRBD1 (5 bases). The CDR3 covers 14 residues. Trimming took off 4 bases at V and 1 base at J, with 10 bases between the two ends. Germline values: CDR1 LGHNA, CDR2 YSLEER. The CDR3, as DNA: TGCGCCAGCAGCCCAACGAGGGGGAACACTGAAGCTTTCTTT. It translates to CASSPTRGNTEAFF.

The chain combines TRBV14 with TRBJ2-7; D uncertain. CDR1 is SGHDN, CDR2 FVKESK, per germline. This CDR3 is 15 amino acids long. Trimming removed 2 bases from V and 0 bases from J, with 11 bases in between. The CDR3 nucleotides read TGTGCCAGCAGCCAACATGGGATTAGCTCCTACGAGCAGTACTTC. Amino acid sequence: CASSQHGISSYEQYF.

This clonotype was counted between two and nine times. The chain combines TRBV4-1 with TRBJ1-1; 7 bases are shared with TRBD1. The V and J ends lost 6 bases and 6 bases, in that order; junction bases with no gene match: 10. CDR3 length: 14 amino acids. CDR1 is MGHRA, CDR2 YSYEKL, per germline. The CDR3: CASSYRGGGAEAFF. The CDR3 coding sequence is TGCGCCAGCAGTTACAGGGGCGGGGGGGCTGAAGCTTTCTTT.

The table lists this clonotype with a few counts. The genes are TRBV6-2 or TRBV6-3 and TRBJ2-7; 7 bases align to TRBD1. The end of the DNA is better explained by TRBJ2-5, so the J call may be wrong. CDR3 length equals 15 residues. The V gene's germline CDR1 is MNHEY and CDR2 SVGEGT. For the CDR3, the DNA is TGTGCCAGCAGTTGGGTTAGGGGGCCTCAAGAGACCCAGTACTTC. As protein: CASSWVRGPQETQYF.

The chain combines TRBV7-2 with TRBJ2-1; TRBD2 matches 9 bases. The CDR3 runs to 16 residues. The J segment lost 8 bases and the V segment lost 1 base, leaving 9 bases of the junction unmatched. Germline CDR1 SGHTA, CDR2 FQGNSA. In nucleotides, the CDR3 is TGTGCCAGCAGCTTAGAGGCTAGCGGGACCCCTCATGAGCAGTTCTTC. This sequence encodes CASSLEASGTPHEQFF.

V usage is TRBV2 and J usage is TRBJ2-1; 11 bases line up with TRBD2. Germline-derived CDR1 and CDR2 are SNHLY and FYNNEI. CDR3 size: 15 residues. The V and J ends lost 0 bases and 7 bases, in that order; junction bases with no gene match: 2. CDR3 loop: CASSEASGRVNEQFF. The CDR3 DNA reads TGTGCCAGCAGTGAAGCTAGCGGGAGGGTAAATGAGCAGTTCTTC.

The chain combines TRBV27 with TRBJ2-1; D might be TRBD2 (5 bases). The CDR3 loop spans 15 amino acids. Trimming left V 6 bases short and J 4 bases short, with 16 bases between. Per germline, CDR1 MNHEY and CDR2 SMNVEV (reference sequence). CDR3 loop: CASSPGAGVYNEQFF. The CDR3 DNA reads TGTGCCAGCAGCCCAGGCGCGGGTGTATACAATGAGCAGTTCTTC.

This clonotype was seen a few times. The chain has TRBV24-1 and TRBJ2-7, with TRBD2 matching 7 bases. Germline trimming cut 4 bases from V and 2 bases from J; bases unmatched to any gene: 13. The germline gives CDR1 KGHDR, CDR2 SFDVKD. This CDR3 comprises 17 residues. CDR3 DNA: TGTGCCACCAGTGAAACCGACTCGGCTAGCGGAGCCTACGAGCAGTACTTC. Translation gives CATSETDSASGAYEQYF.

The rearrangement joins TRBV29-1 to TRBJ2-5; D unclear. The end of the DNA fits TRBJ2-7 better, so the J call may be wrong. From germline, CDR1 is SQVTM and CDR2 ANQGSEA. There are 11 residues in the CDR3. The CDR3 bases are TGCAGCGTTGTTGACGCCTACGAGCAGTACTTC. Its translation is CSVVDAYEQYF.

The chain recombines TRBV27 with TRBJ2-1; 8 bases map to TRBD2. The CDR3 has 13 amino acids. After removal of 3 bases from V and 10 bases from J, the junction contained 5 bases not matched to a gene. CDR1 is MNHEY and CDR2 is SMNVEV in the germline V gene (reference sequence). CDR3 nucleotide sequence: TGTGCCAGCAGTTTTCCGGGAGGGGGAGAGCAGTTCTTC. As protein: CASSFPGGGEQFF.

This clonotype was seen a handful of times. One end of the junction does not line up with germline, which may come from a read error. The chain recombines TRBV15 with TRBJ2-1; 14 nucleotides line up with TRBD2. CDR1 and CDR2 (germline): LNHNV, YYDKDF (reference sequence). This CDR3 has 19 residues. The CDR3 loop reads CATSREVTSGRARNNEQFF. The CDR3 bases are TGTGCCACCAGCAGAGAGGTGACTAGCGGGAGGGCCCGAAACAATGAGCAGTTCTTT.

This clonotype turned up a few times. V is TRBV5-1 and J is TRBJ1-4; D ambiguous. Germline lookup yields CDR1 SGHRS and CDR2 YFSETQ. The CDR3 length is 15 residues. Trimming took off 0 bases at V and 0 bases at J, with 6 bases between the two ends. Written as DNA, the CDR3 is TGCGCCAGCAGCTTGGCCGGGACAACTAATGAAAAACTGTTTTTT. Encoded protein: CASSLAGTTNEKLFF. The full variable domain, its missing parts supplied by reference TRBV5-1 and TRBJ1-4, is KAGVTQTPRYLIKTRGQQVTLSCSPISGHRSVSWYQQTPGQGLQFLFEYFSETQRNKGNFPGRFSGRQFSNSRSEMNVSTLELGDSALYLCASSLAGTTNEKLFFGSGTQLSVL.

The chain combines TRBV21-1 with TRBJ2-7; the DNA was not used to check the table's D call, TRBD1. TRBV21-1 is termed a pseudogene. The CDR3 sequence is 18 residues long. The CDR3 DNA reads TGTGCCAGCAGCGGACCCTGTTGTCCCACCATACGATTCTACGAGCAGTACTTC. Translated: CASSGPCCPTIRFYEQYF.

The CDR3 loop reads CASSLEPGGSYEQYF. The CDR3 DNA is TGTGCCAGCAGCTTAGAACCGGGGGGATCCTACGAGCAGTACTTC. The chain carries TRBV11-2 and TRBJ2-7; 7 bases match TRBD2. The CDR3 consists of 15 residues. Germline V gene lookup returns CDR1 SGHAT and CDR2 FQNNGV. J gave up 1 base and V 0 bases, and 3 bases lay outside the gene matches. The entire variable domain, with the rest obtained from reference TRBV11-2 and TRBJ2-7, is as follows: EAGVAQSPRYKIIEKRQSVAFWCNPISGHATLYWYQQILGQGPKLLIQFQNNGVVDDSQLPKDRFSAERLKGVDSTLKIQPAKLEDSAVYLCASSLEPGGSYEQYFGPGTRLTVT.

This clonotype appeared a few times. The chain couples TRBV3-1 to TRBJ1-1, with 8 bases that match TRBD1. V lost 5 bases and J lost 4; bases outside the gene matches: 9. CDR1 is LGHDT and CDR2 is YNNKEL in the germline V gene (reference sequence). The CDR3 totals 15 residues. CDR3 sequence reads: CASSGTGGRITEAFF. DNA of the CDR3: TGTGCCAGCAGCGGAACAGGGGGTCGGATCACTGAAGCTTTCTTT.

This clonotype was found a few times. This sequence joins TRBV20-1 and TRBJ1-2; possible D gene TRBD1, 5 bases. This CDR3 comprises 12 residues. CDR1 is DFQATT and CDR2 is SNEGSKA in the germline V gene (reference sequence). Trimming took 5 bases from V and 8 from J, leaving 15 bases between them. Here the CDR3 DNA reads TGCAGTGCTGTACTTGATGGGGACGGCTACACCTTC. Encoded protein: CSAVLDGDGYTF.

This clonotype was seen only a few times. CDR3 DNA sequence: TGTGCCATCACACCCAGTGGTTGGGCAGGTAGAAACACCATATATTTT. Protein: CAITPSGWAGRNTIYF. The chain is built from TRBV28 and TRBJ1-3, with unresolved D. The length of the CDR3 is 16 residues. V was clipped by 10 bases and J by 5 bases, with 24 bases between them. Germline values: CDR1 MDHEN, CDR2 SYDVKM.

This clonotype has more than one count but fewer than ten. The gene calls are TRBV5-4 and TRBJ2-2, with D possibly being TRBD1 or TRBD2 (5 bases each). This CDR3 spans 15 amino acids. The germline V and J ends were trimmed by 4 bases and 7 bases, with 17 bases remaining between them. Germline CDR1 reads SGHNT; CDR2 reads YYREEE (reference sequence). CDR3 sequence reads: CASSETGTPLGELFF. The DNA of the CDR3 is TGTGCCAGCAGCGAAACCGGGACCCCCCTCGGGGAGCTGTTTTTT.